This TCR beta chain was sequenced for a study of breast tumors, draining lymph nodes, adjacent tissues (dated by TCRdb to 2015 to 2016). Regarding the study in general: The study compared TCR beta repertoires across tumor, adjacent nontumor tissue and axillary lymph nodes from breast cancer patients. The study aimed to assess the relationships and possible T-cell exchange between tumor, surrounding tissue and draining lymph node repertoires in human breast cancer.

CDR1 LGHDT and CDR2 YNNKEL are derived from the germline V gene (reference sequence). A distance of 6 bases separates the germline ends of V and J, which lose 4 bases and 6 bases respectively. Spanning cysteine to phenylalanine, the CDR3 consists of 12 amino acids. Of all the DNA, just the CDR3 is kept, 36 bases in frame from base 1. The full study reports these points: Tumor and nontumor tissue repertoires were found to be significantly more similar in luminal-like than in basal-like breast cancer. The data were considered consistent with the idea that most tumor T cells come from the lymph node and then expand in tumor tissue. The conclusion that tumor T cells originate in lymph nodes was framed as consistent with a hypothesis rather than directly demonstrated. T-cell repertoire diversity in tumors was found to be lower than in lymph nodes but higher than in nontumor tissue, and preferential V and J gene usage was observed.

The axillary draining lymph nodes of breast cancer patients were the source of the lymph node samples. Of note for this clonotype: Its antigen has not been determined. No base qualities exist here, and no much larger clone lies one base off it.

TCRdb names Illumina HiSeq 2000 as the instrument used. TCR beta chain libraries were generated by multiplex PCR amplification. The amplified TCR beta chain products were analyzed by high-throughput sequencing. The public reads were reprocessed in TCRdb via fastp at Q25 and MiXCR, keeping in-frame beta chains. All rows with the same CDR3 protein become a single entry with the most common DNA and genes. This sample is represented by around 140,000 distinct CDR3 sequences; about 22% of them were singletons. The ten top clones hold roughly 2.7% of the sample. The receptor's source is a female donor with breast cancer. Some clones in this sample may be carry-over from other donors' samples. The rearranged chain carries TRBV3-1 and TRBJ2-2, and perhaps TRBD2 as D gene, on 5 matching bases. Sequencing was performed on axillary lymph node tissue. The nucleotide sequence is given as TGTGCCAGCAGCCGAGGGCCCGGGGAGCTGTTTTTT. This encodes CASSRGPGELFF.